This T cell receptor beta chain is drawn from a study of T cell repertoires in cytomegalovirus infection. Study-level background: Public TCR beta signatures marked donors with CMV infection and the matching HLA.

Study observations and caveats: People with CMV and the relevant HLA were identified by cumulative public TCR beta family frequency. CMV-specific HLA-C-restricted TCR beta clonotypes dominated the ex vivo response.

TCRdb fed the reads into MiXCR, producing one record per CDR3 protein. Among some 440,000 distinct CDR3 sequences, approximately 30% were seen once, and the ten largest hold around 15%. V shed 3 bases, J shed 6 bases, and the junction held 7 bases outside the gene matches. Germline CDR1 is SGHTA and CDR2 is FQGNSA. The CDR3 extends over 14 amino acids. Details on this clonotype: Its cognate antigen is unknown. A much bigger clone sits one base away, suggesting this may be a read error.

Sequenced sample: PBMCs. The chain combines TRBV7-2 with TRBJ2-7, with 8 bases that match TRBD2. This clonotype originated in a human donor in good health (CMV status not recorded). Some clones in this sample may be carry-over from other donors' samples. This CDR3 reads CASSFEGLASEQYF. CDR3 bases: TGTGCCAGCAGCTTCGAAGGACTAGCAAGCGAGCAGTACTTC.